Listed here are 29 T cell receptor beta chains from one sample, sequenced in a study of blood T cell repertoires in COVID-19. Measured with immunoSEQ multiplex PCR; TCRdb has only the in-frame clones, and not every one. The sample lists some 240,000 clones; over 70% were seen once. Input material: PBMCs or T cells enriched from blood (not recorded which). Source of these receptors: a woman aged 35 to 49 who had been exposed to COVID-19.

This chain connects TRBV9 to TRBJ1-6; D gene unclear. The CDR3 contains 16 residues. Germline V lookup: CDR1 SGDLS, CDR2 YYNGEE. Trimming took 3 bases from V and 0 from J, leaving 10 bases between them. DNA of the CDR3: TGTGCCAGCAGCGCCTCCGGGAGCTCCTATAATTCACCCCTCCACTTT. It specifies CASSASGSSYNSPLHF.

This chain uses TRBV4-3 with TRBJ1-2; D unresolved. The V gene lost 4 bases and the J gene lost 4 bases, with 13 bases spanning the gap. This CDR3 has 14 residues. Germline-derived CDR1 and CDR2 are LGHNA and YSLEER. The CDR3: CASSPVGDFYGYTF. The CDR3 DNA is TGCGCCAGCAGCCCCGTTGGAGACTTCTATGGCTACACCTTC.

In this sample, this clone turned up once. The rearrangement joins TRBV7-9 to TRBJ1-2; 8 bases are a match to TRBD1. There are 13 residues in the CDR3. The V segment lost 5 bases and the J segment 5 bases; nucleotides outside the gene matches: 4. Per the germline V gene, CDR1 is SEHNR and CDR2 is FQNEAQ (reference sequence). The DNA for the CDR3 is TGTGCCAGCAGCCCAGGGGGCGCATATGGCTACACCTTC. It yields the protein CASSPGGAYGYTF.

With regard to this clone: One end of the junction is discordant with germline, which a read error may explain. The V call is TRBV5-1, the J call TRBJ2-1, with 14 bases fitting TRBD2. This CDR3 comprises 19 residues. Germline V gives CDR1 SGHRS, CDR2 YFSETQ. The CDR3 DNA sequence: TGTGCCAGCAGCTTGGGTGGGACTAGCGGGAGTATCTCCTACAATGAGCAGTTCTTC. This gives the protein CASSLGGTSGSISYNEQFF.

The J gene is TRBJ2-1, the V gene TRBV6-5, with 7 bases fitting TRBD1. Germline-derived CDR1 and CDR2 are MNHEY and SVGAGI. This CDR3 comprises 15 residues. Losses at the gene ends were 2 bases for V and 6 bases for J; bases not matched to a gene: 7. The CDR3, as DNA: TGTGCCAGCAGTTACACAGGGGCCCTCGGCAATGAGCAGTTCTTC. This codes for CASSYTGALGNEQFF.

The chain uses TRBV2 and TRBJ1-1, with D unclear. Germline V CDR1 and CDR2: SNHLY, FYNNEI. The CDR3 sequence is 13 residues long. V shed 6 bases and J shed 8 bases, with 16 bases lying between them. CDR3 sequence reads: CASRGFGVIEAFF. The CDR3 nucleotides are TGTGCCAGCAGGGGGTTCGGGGTCATCGAAGCTTTCTTT.

The chain recombines TRBV12-3 or TRBV12-4 with TRBJ1-2; 7 bases match TRBD1. Trimming cost V 5 bases and J 5 bases; bases outside gene matches: 5. This CDR3 has 13 amino acids. The CDR3 region has the DNA TGTGCCAGCAGTCCCGGGACAGCTTATGGCTACACCTTC. As protein: CASSPGTAYGYTF.

The chain links TRBV11-3 to TRBJ1-2; 8 bases agree with TRBD1. This CDR3 comprises 16 residues. Trimming removed 4 bases from V and 0 bases from J; junction bases left unmatched: 7. Per germline, CDR1 SGHNT and CDR2 YENEEA. CDR3 amino acids: CASSSSDRGPNYGYTF. The CDR3 coding sequence is TGTGCCAGCAGCTCCTCTGACAGGGGCCCTAACTATGGCTACACCTTC. Combining the CDR3 with reference TRBV11-3 and TRBJ1-2 gives the whole variable domain EAGVVQSPRYKIIEKKQPVAFWCNPISGHNTLYWYLQNLGQGPELLIRYENEEAVDDSQLPKDRFSAERLKGVDSTLKIQPAELGDSAVYLCASSSSDRGPNYGYTFGSGTRLTVV.

V usage is TRBV6-2 or TRBV6-3 and J usage is TRBJ1-1; D is possibly TRBD1 (6 bases). Germline loops: CDR1 MNHEY, CDR2 SVGEGT. V lost 4 bases and J 4 bases, leaving 25 bases between the germline ends. The CDR3 runs 18 residues. The CDR3 DNA is TGTGCCAGCAGTTCACCGGCCCCGGGACAAGTCGTCGGCACTGAAGCTTTCTTT. This encodes CASSSPAPGQVVGTEAFF.

The CDR3: CASSLIGRSFF. The CDR3 DNA reads as TGTGCCAGCAGCTTAATCGGTCGTTCTTTCTTT. The chain carries TRBV5-6 and TRBJ1-1; D ambiguous. Germline loops: CDR1 SGHDT, CDR2 YYEEEE. This CDR3 spans 11 amino acids. The V end lost 2 bases, the J end lost 12 bases, and 11 bases lay between the germline ends.

The chain recombines TRBV19 with TRBJ1-6, with 11 bases lining up with TRBD1. V shed 4 bases, J shed 4 bases, and the junction held 12 bases outside the gene matches. CDR1 LNHDA and CDR2 SQIVND come from the germline V gene (reference sequence). This CDR3 has 19 residues. The CDR3 region has the DNA TGTGCCAGTAGTAGAAGGCAATCCGGGACAGGGGGATATAATTCACCCCTCCACTTT. Translated: CASSRRQSGTGGYNSPLHF.

The chain is built from TRBV5-1 and TRBJ1-2; 9 nucleotides align to TRBD1. The ends lost 5 bases at V and 0 bases at J; junction bases unmatched: 5. The length of the CDR3 is 15 residues. The germline V gene has CDR1 SGHRS and CDR2 YFSETQ. The CDR3 nucleotides are TGCGCCAGCAGTCCCTGGACAGGGGCTAACTATGGCTACACCTTC. Amino acid sequence: CASSPWTGANYGYTF.

The chain uses TRBV27 and TRBJ1-6, with 7 bases matching TRBD1. The V gene end was trimmed by 8 bases and the J gene end by 3 bases; junction bases not matched to a gene: 7. The germline CDR1 and CDR2 sequences are MNHEY and SMNVEV (reference sequence). The CDR3 consists of 15 residues. The CDR3 loop reads CASRGGTVYNSPLHF. CDR3 coding DNA: TGTGCCAGCCGCGGTGGGACAGTCTATAATTCACCCCTCCACTTT.

This clone appeared a single time. The chain is built from TRBV12-3 or TRBV12-4 and TRBJ1-3; D is uncertain. The CDR3 has 12 amino acids. V was shortened by 5 bases and J by 2 bases, with 4 bases between the two germline ends. CDR3 region: CASSLPGNTIYF. In DNA form, the CDR3 reads TGTGCCAGCAGTCTCCCTGGAAACACCATATATTTT.

J is TRBJ2-1 and V is TRBV29-1, with 10 bases aligning to TRBD2. After removal of 3 bases from V and 10 bases from J, the junction contained 18 bases not matched to a gene. The germline V gene has CDR1 SQVTM and CDR2 ANQGSEA. The CDR3 spans 17 residues. The CDR3: CSVDNNRLAGRMEEQFF. The CDR3 DNA reads TGCAGCGTTGATAATAACCGACTAGCGGGCCGCATGGAGGAGCAGTTCTTC.

This chain joins TRBV6-2 or TRBV6-3 and TRBJ1-5; 7 positions agree with TRBD1. CDR1 and CDR2 (germline): MNHEY, SVGEGT. The CDR3 length is 15 residues. Trimming took 5 bases from V and 5 from J; bases not matched to a gene: 9. DNA for the CDR3: TGTGCCAGCAGTGACAGGGCGGGGTGGGATCAGCCCCAGCATTTT. Its protein is CASSDRAGWDQPQHF.

This clone was observed a handful of times. CDR3 residues: CASSNIGQGVVETQYF. The CDR3 nucleotides are TGTGCCAGCAGCAATATAGGACAGGGGGTGGTGGAGACCCAGTACTTC. V is TRBV3-1 (or the pseudogene TRBV3-2) and J is TRBJ2-5, with TRBD1 matching over 10 bases. Trimming removed 5 bases from V and 5 bases from J; junction bases left unmatched: 11. Germline CDR1 reads LGHDT; CDR2 reads YNNKEL (reference sequence). The CDR3 is 16 amino acids.

CDR3 DNA: TGTGCCAGCTCACCGGACTTGAGCCATAACACTGAAGCTTTCTTT. Its translation is CASSPDLSHNTEAFF. The V and J genes are TRBV18 and TRBJ1-1; D is undetermined. V lost 3 bases to trimming and J lost 2 bases, with 13 bases between them. Germline CDR1 KGHSH, CDR2 LQKENI. CDR3 size: 15 residues.

This chain links TRBV29-1 with TRBJ1-1, with D possibly TRBD1 on 5 matching bases. Germline loops: CDR1 SQVTM, CDR2 ANQGSEA. This CDR3 contains 14 residues. With 3 bases removed from V and 4 bases from J, the gap between germline ends came to 15 bases. This chain's CDR3 is CSVEVGARGTEAFF. CDR3 nucleotides: TGCAGCGTTGAGGTTGGGGCGCGGGGCACTGAAGCTTTCTTT.

This clone occurred once. J is TRBJ1-2 and V is TRBV18; D is possibly TRBD1 (6 bases). The ends were cut back, 3 bases at V and 9 bases at J, with 17 bases in the middle. The CDR3 length is 14 residues. CDR1 is KGHSH, CDR2 LQKENI, per germline. The CDR3 loop reads CASSPGGLLGSYTF. The CDR3 DNA sequence: TGTGCCAGCTCACCTGGGGGCCTCCTTGGGAGCTACACCTTC.

The V and J genes are TRBV19 and TRBJ2-3; 10 bases fit TRBD2. The CDR3 is 17 amino acids. V dropped 4 bases and J dropped 2; count of bases not matched to a gene: 9. Looked up from germline, CDR1 is LNHDA and CDR2 is SQIVND (reference sequence). The chain's CDR3 is CASSTPSGRVNTDTQYF. The CDR3 DNA sequence: TGTGCCAGTAGTACGCCAAGCGGGAGGGTCAACACAGATACGCAGTATTTT.

The J gene is TRBJ2-5, the V gene TRBV6-2 or TRBV6-3; TRBD2 agrees at 10 bases. Germline CDR1 reads MNHEY; CDR2 reads SVGEGT. The junction had 7 bases not matched to a gene; V was cut back by 0 bases and J by 6 bases. The CDR3 contains 16 residues. CDR3 coding DNA: TGTGCCAGCAGTTACTCTCCTAGCGGGAGTTTGCAGACCCAGTACTTC. This codes for CASSYSPSGSLQTQYF.

The chain recombines TRBV4-3 with TRBJ2-1, with TRBD2 identical over 7 bases. Losses at the gene ends were 4 bases for V and 4 bases for J; bases not matched to a gene: 19. Germline V gives CDR1 LGHNA, CDR2 YSLEER. The CDR3 is 19 amino acids. As DNA, the CDR3 is TGCGCCAGCAGCCGAGAACTAATAGCGGGCGAGGGTTCATACAATGAGCAGTTCTTC. Protein: CASSRELIAGEGSYNEQFF.

The V call is TRBV19, the J call TRBJ1-5; possibly TRBD1 for D (5 bases). Germline lookup yields CDR1 LNHDA and CDR2 SQIVND (reference sequence). Trimming removed 9 bases from V and 1 base from J, with 16 bases in between. The CDR3 has 15 amino acids. The CDR3 reads CASRQGGGSNQPQHF. The CDR3 nucleotides read TGTGCCAGCAGGCAGGGAGGAGGGAGCAATCAGCCCCAGCATTTT.

The V and J genes are TRBV7-3 and TRBJ2-1, with a weak D call TRBD1 (6 bases). The V and J ends lost 4 bases and 5 bases respectively, with 27 bases between them. The CDR3 contains 19 residues. Germline CDR1 SGHTA, CDR2 FQGTGA. The CDR3 loop is CASSSPPSQGKNTHNEQFF. As DNA, the CDR3 is TGTGCCAGCAGCTCCCCCCCATCACAGGGCAAGAACACACACAATGAGCAGTTCTTC.

The table lists this clone with a count of one. CDR3: CASSLRNRWEQYF. The CDR3 DNA sequence: TGTGCCAGCAGTTTACGGAACAGGTGGGAGCAGTACTTC. V and J are TRBV28 and TRBJ2-7; D may be TRBD1 (5 bases). V was pared by 2 bases and J by 7 bases, with 12 bases between. Germline CDR1 and CDR2: MDHEN and SYDVKM. The CDR3 is 13 amino acids.

With regard to this clone: The junction departs from the called germline gene at one end, perhaps through a read error. V usage is TRBV5-1 and J usage is TRBJ2-1; 13 bases align to TRBD2. Germline lookup yields CDR1 SGHRS and CDR2 YFSETQ. This CDR3 comprises 17 residues. The CDR3 DNA is TGTGCCAGCAGCCTACGGACTAGCGGGAGCTCCTACAATGAGCAGTTCTTC. Residues: CASSLRTSGSSYNEQFF. The full variable domain, completed using reference TRBV5-1 and TRBJ2-1, is KAGVTQTPRYLIKTRGQQVTLSCSPISGHRSVSWYQQTPGQGLQFLFEYFSETQRNKGNFPGRFSGRQFSNSRSEMNVSTLELGDSALYLCASSLRTSGSSYNEQFFGPGTRLTVL.

CDR3 bases: TGTGCCACCAGTGATCGCCGTAGTTCCTCAGGAAACACCATATATTTT. It codes for CATSDRRSSSGNTIYF. The chain employs TRBV24-1 and TRBJ1-3, with D uncertain. The CDR3 contains 16 residues. V was cut by 3 bases and J by 4 bases, with 15 bases left in between. Per the germline V gene, CDR1 is KGHDR and CDR2 is SFDVKD.

This rearrangement joins TRBV21-1 to TRBJ2-2; the table names TRBD1, a call not compared with the DNA. TRBV21-1 is marked as a pseudogene. The CDR3 extends over 16 amino acids. DNA for the CDR3: TGTGCCAGCAGCAAAATCAACAGGGAAAACACCGGGGAGCTGTTTTTT. Residues: CASSKINRENTGELFF.